Each of the 10 T cell receptor beta chains below was sequenced from the same sample in a study of blood T cells in healthy people across ages. Using a J-beta primer mix together with a sample-barcoded 5' primer, a second PCR was run for roughly 7 to 11 cycles. TCRdb redid the calling of the 5' RACE reads with MiXCR, one entry per CDR3 protein. The data show 1.5 million to 2 million distinct CDR3 sequences, about 50% seen once. The sequenced sample consisted of blood. Every receptor here comes from a woman between 40 and 55 years old in good health.

This clonotype was counted between two and nine times. The rearrangement uses TRBV24-1 and TRBJ2-5; 7 nucleotides line up with TRBD2. CDR1 is KGHDR and CDR2 is SFDVKD in the germline V gene. V lost 4 bases, J lost 1 base, and 2 bases stayed unmatched. This CDR3 has 14 residues. This CDR3 reads CATSESGGQETQYF. In DNA, the CDR3 is TGTGCCACCAGTGAGTCGGGGGGCCAAGAGACCCAGTACTTC.

This clonotype occurred a few times. V gene TRBV29-1 combines with J gene TRBJ2-1; 8 nucleotides match TRBD1. CDR1 SQVTM and CDR2 ANQGSEA come from the germline V gene. This CDR3 is 13 amino acids long. With 4 bases clipped from V and 6 bases from J, the junction kept 5 bases outside the gene matches. CDR3 coding DNA: TGCAGCGTTGGCAGGGGGCTGGGCAATGAGCAGTTCTTC. Its translation is CSVGRGLGNEQFF.

Only a few counts were recorded for this clonotype. The chain couples TRBV14 to TRBJ2-3; TRBD1 might be the D (7 bases). The CDR3 consists of 14 residues. Germline CDR1 reads SGHDN; CDR2 reads FVKESK. V gave up 6 bases and J gave up 3 bases, with 13 bases separating them. CDR3 coding DNA: TGTGCCAGCAGGGAGACAGGGAGGACAGATACGCAGTATTTT. Translating it yields CASRETGRTDTQYF. The whole variable domain, filled in from reference TRBV14 and TRBJ2-3, reads EAGVTQFPSHSVIEKGQTVTLRCDPISGHDNLYWYRRVMGKEIKFLLHFVKESKQDESGMPNNRFLAERTGGTYSTLKVQPAELEDSGVYFCASRETGRTDTQYFGPGTRLTVL.

V gene TRBV12-3 or TRBV12-4 combines with J gene TRBJ2-3, with D perhaps matching TRBD1 (5 bases). This CDR3 is 13 amino acids long. V dropped 8 bases and J dropped 4 bases, with 13 bases sitting between them. The DNA for the CDR3 is TGTGCCAGCCTGCCACGACAGTCAGATACGCAGTATTTT. Translating gives CASLPRQSDTQYF.

V and J are TRBV11-1 and TRBJ2-4; 7 bases match TRBD1. Trimming cost V 5 bases and J 13 bases; bases outside gene matches: 11. The CDR3 runs 13 residues. From germline, CDR1 is SGHAT and CDR2 FQDESV (reference sequence). The CDR3: CASSRDRDNEQYF. Here the CDR3 DNA reads TGTGCCAGCAGCCGGGACAGAGACAATGAGCAGTACTTC.

The chain combines TRBV13 with TRBJ1-2; D gene uncertain. This CDR3 region has 12 residues. V was shortened by 7 bases and J by 4 bases, with 10 bases between the two germline ends. CDR1 and CDR2 from the germline V gene are PRHDT and FYEKMQ (reference sequence). CDR3 bases: TGTGCCAGCATCGAGCAGGTCTATGGCTACACCTTC. The encoded protein is CASIEQVYGYTF.

This clonotype was seen a handful of times. This chain links TRBV20-1 with TRBJ2-7, with 7 bases fitting TRBD2. V gave up 0 bases and J gave up 1 base; unmatched junction bases: 0. Germline CDR1 and CDR2: DFQATT and SNEGSKA (reference sequence). CDR3 length: 13 amino acids. The CDR3 DNA reads as TGCAGTGCTAGAGAAGCGGGGTCCTACGAGCAGTACTTC. The encoded protein is CSAREAGSYEQYF.

The V call is TRBV20-1, the J call TRBJ2-5, with 7 nucleotides matching TRBD2. V gave up 0 bases and J gave up 8 bases; unmatched junction bases: 6. The CDR3 runs 13 residues. Per the germline V gene, CDR1 is DFQATT and CDR2 is SNEGSKA (reference sequence). The CDR3 is CSARDGGGATQYF. CDR3 sequence (DNA): TGCAGTGCTAGAGATGGGGGAGGGGCAACCCAGTACTTC.

This clonotype was observed a few times. DNA for the CDR3: TGCAGTGCCTACGGGACAGGGAGTAATAGCAATCAGCCCCAGCATTTT. Translating it yields CSAYGTGSNSNQPQHF. This rearrangement joins TRBV20-1 to TRBJ1-5; 9 bases line up with TRBD1. V was pared by 6 bases and J by 0 bases, with 9 bases of the junction left unmatched. Germline assignment: CDR1 DFQATT and CDR2 SNEGSKA (reference sequence). The length of the CDR3 is 16 residues.

This clonotype was recorded a few times. The chain links TRBV7-2 to TRBJ2-7; no reliable D call. The CDR3 consists of 13 residues. Germline loops: CDR1 SGHTA, CDR2 FQGNSA. Trimming cost V 2 bases and J 5 bases, with 10 bases left between them. This chain's CDR3 is CASSLLWDDEQYF. CDR3 DNA sequence: TGTGCCAGCAGCTTACTGTGGGATGACGAGCAGTACTTC.